The source of this T cell receptor (beta chain) is a study of blood T cell repertoires in COVID-19. Study as a whole: COVID-19 samples, acute and convalescent, were from the United States, Italy and Spain. PBMCs, B-cell-depleted T cells, or T cells provided the cDNA or gDNA that made up the material.

Source study methods: Reference gene primer amplification in the assay estimated nucleated cell counts. The table came from immunoSEQ multiplex PCR; TCRdb's copy has only in-frame clones and leaves some out. Clonal size and the V and J genes are those of that table, whereas D and trimming came from the DNA. The data show 50,000 to 75,000 clones, more than 60% seen once. Germline V gene data show CDR1 as MNHEY and CDR2 as SVGAGI. Trimming took off 10 bases at V and 7 bases at J, with 13 bases between the two ends. The CDR3 is made up of 11 amino acids. This clone occurred a few times. The sample comprised peripheral blood. The clonotype was recovered from a woman aged 45-59 years with active or convalescent COVID-19. The gene calls are TRBV6-5 and TRBJ1-1; possibly TRBD1 for D (5 bases). The CDR3 DNA sequence: TGTGCCACCCCTGGGCAGGGTGAAGCTTTCTTT. It yields the protein CATPGQGEAFF.